The rows below give T cell receptor beta chains drawn from one sample of a study of metastatic and nonmetastatic thyroid tumors. With MiXCR, TCRdb called clones anew from the PCR reads. The repertoire consists of over 50,000 clones, with 25% to 30% occurring once and the leading ten covering approximately 15%. Material: blood. These receptors were collected from a female donor with papillary thyroid cancer or a benign thyroid nodule (not recorded which). Some clones in this sample may be carry-over from other donors' samples. Both conserved end residues are part of each CDR3. The D gene is left open where the match is weak. Not all rows give a size; the values are once, few, many and, for expanded clones, a class.

j_call d_call clone_size v_call cdr3_nt cdr3_aa
TRBJ2-7 NA many TRBV4-3 TGCGCCAGCAGCCAAGACGGATCGGGGCAGGCGGCCTACGAGCAGTACTTC CASSQDGSGQAAYEQYF
TRBJ1-2 NA few TRBV12-3/TRBV12-4 TGTGCCAGCAGTTCTTTCGGACATGGCTACACCTTC CASSSFGHGYTF
TRBJ2-2 TRBD2 few TRBV6-4 TGTGCCAGCAGTGTTGGGGGGGACCAACAGACCGGGGAGCTGTTTTTT CASSVGGDQQTGELFF
TRBJ2-1 TRBD2 medium-sized TRBV6-2/TRBV6-3 TGTGCCAGCAGTCGGACTAGCGGGAGGGCCTCCAATGAGCAGTTCTTC CASSRTSGRASNEQFF
TRBJ2-7 TRBD1 NA TRBV28 TGTGCCAGCAGTCGACCCTGGGACAGGGGTTACGAGCAGTACTTC CASSRPWDRGYEQYF
TRBJ2-1 TRBD2 few TRBV28 TGTGCCAGCGAAGGTAGCGGGAGGAGGTTCTTC CASEGSGRRFF
TRBJ2-7 TRBD1 NA TRBV20-1 TGCAGTGCTAGCAGGACAGGGGGAAGGTACGAGCAGTACTTC CSASRTGGRYEQYF
TRBJ2-7 NA NA TRBV27 TGTGCCAGCAGTTTATTGGAAGTCAGAAGTCTGTACTTC CASSLLEVRSLYF
TRBJ1-2 TRBD1 NA TRBV12-3/TRBV12-4 TGTGCCAGCAGACAGGGGGGTTCGAACTATGGCTACACCTTC CASRQGGSNYGYTF
TRBJ1-2 NA NA TRBV28 TGTGCCAGCACCCCCGGCTACACCTTC CASTPGYTF
TRBJ1-2 TRBD1 NA TRBV30 TGTGCCTGGGGAGGGGGCAGGTCCTATGGCTACACCTTC CAWGGGRSYGYTF
TRBJ1-1 NA NA TRBV6-5 TGTGCCAGCAGTTATCAGGGGAGGACTGAAGCTTTCTTT CASSYQGRTEAFF
TRBJ2-2 NA few TRBV11-1 TGTGCCAGCAGCCCCCTCCCGTGGCCCAACACCGGGGAGCTGTTTTTT CASSPLPWPNTGELFF
TRBJ1-5 NA few TRBV28 TGTGCCAGCCGCAGGGCATTCAATGGCAATCAGCCCCAGCATTTT CASRRAFNGNQPQHF